Ten or more counts support the clone carrying this T cell receptor (beta chain). The antigen remains undetermined. This sample was included in a study of CD8 T cells in ankylosing spondylitis. Findings of the study overall: As reported, disease-linked clones showed significant enrichment in matched ankylosing spondylitis synovial fluid.

TCRdb redid the calling of the 5' RACE reads with MiXCR, one entry per CDR3 protein. The profile covers 150,000 to 200,000 distinct CDR3 sequences, with around 32% appearing a single time and 5.5% to 7.5% taken by the ten largest. Trimming shortened V by 7 bases and J by 6 bases, and 16 bases separated the two germline ends. The length of the CDR3 is 14 residues. Germline CDR1 reads SGHVS; CDR2 reads FQNEAQ. The sequencing sample was made of synovial fluid, either unsorted or a sorted T cell fraction (not recorded which). The chain carries TRBV7-8 and TRBJ2-1; unclear D gene. This receptor was identified in a male donor with ankylosing spondylitis. CDR3 amino acids: CASIPGRVSNEQFF. CDR3 nucleotide sequence: TGTGCCAGCATCCCCGGCCGGGTATCCAATGAGCAGTTCTTC.